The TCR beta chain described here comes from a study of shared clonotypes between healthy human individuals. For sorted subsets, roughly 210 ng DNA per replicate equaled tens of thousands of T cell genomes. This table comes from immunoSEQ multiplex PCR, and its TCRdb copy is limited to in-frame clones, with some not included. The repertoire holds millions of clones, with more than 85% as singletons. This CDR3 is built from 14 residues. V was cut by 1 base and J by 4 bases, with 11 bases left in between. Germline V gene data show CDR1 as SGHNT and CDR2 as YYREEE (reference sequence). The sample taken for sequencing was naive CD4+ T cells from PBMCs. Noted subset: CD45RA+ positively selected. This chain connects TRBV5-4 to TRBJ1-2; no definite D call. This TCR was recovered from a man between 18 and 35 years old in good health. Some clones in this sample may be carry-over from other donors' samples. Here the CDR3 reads CASSLTTDSYGYTF. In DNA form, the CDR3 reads TGTGCCAGCAGCTTGACGACGGATTCCTATGGCTACACCTTC. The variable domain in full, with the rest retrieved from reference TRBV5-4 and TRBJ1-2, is ETGVTQSPTHLIKTRGQQVTLRCSSQSGHNTVSWYQQALGQGPQFIFQYYREEENGRGNFPPRFSGLQFPNYSSELNVNALELDDSALYLCASSLTTDSYGYTFGSGTRLTVV.